These 20 T cell receptor beta chains were all obtained from the same sample, sequenced in a study of radiotherapy plus CTLA-4 blockade in lung cancer. TCRdb's table, derived via immunoSEQ multiplex PCR, lists solely in-frame clones and lacks some. Here the sample spans about 120,000 clones, around 75% being singletons. The sequences come from peripheral blood, collected from a patient treated with radiotherapy plus ipilimumab. The receptors derive from a human donor with non-small cell lung cancer who had a partial response to radiotherapy plus ipilimumab.

The chain has TRBV6-6 and TRBJ1-2; D ambiguous. Between the trimmed V and J ends, which lost 0 bases and 5 bases, there was a span of 10 bases. The CDR3 loop spans 14 amino acids. The germline CDR1 and CDR2 sequences are MNHNY and SVGAGI (reference sequence). The CDR3 DNA reads as TGTGCCAGCAGTTACTCGAAGCCGGGGTATGGCTACACCTTC. Residues: CASSYSKPGYGYTF.

This clone has a handful of counts. The chain couples TRBV30 to TRBJ2-7; D might be TRBD2 (6 bases). Germline-derived CDR1 and CDR2 are GTSNPN and SVGIG (reference sequence). The CDR3 extends over 13 amino acids. V lost 1 base to trimming and J lost 2 bases, with 9 bases between them. The CDR3 DNA reads as TGTGCCTGGAGTGCGGGCGGGACCTACGAGCAGTACTTC. Protein: CAWSAGGTYEQYF.

The chain has TRBV19 and TRBJ1-2; no firm D call. Trimming shortened V by 2 bases and J by 7 bases, and 14 bases separated the two germline ends. Germline V gene data show CDR1 as LNHDA and CDR2 as SQIVND (reference sequence). The CDR3 covers 14 residues. The CDR3 reads CASSIKSGSRGYTF. The DNA for the CDR3 is TGTGCCAGTAGTATAAAATCGGGGAGCCGTGGCTACACCTTC. The variable domain in full, completed from reference TRBV19 and TRBJ1-2, reads DGGITQSPKYLFRKEGQNVTLSCEQNLNHDAMYWYRQDPGQGLRLIYYSQIVNDFQKGDIAEGYSVSREKKESFPLTVTSAQKNPTAFYLCASSIKSGSRGYTFGSGTRLTVV.

V is TRBV28 and J is TRBJ1-1; tentatively, D is TRBD1 (5 bases). Trimming pared 1 base from V and 3 bases from J, leaving 15 bases between. Germline CDR1 and CDR2: MDHEN and SYDVKM. The length of the CDR3 is 16 residues. CDR3 loop: CASSLLPGGGDTEAFF. The CDR3 DNA reads TGTGCCAGCAGTTTATTGCCCGGGGGAGGGGACACTGAAGCTTTCTTT.

The chain uses TRBV27 and TRBJ1-2; D unresolved. The V gene's germline CDR1 is MNHEY and CDR2 SMNVEV (reference sequence). This CDR3 has 13 residues. Trimming removed 6 bases at V and 5 bases at J, with 13 bases between. For the CDR3, the DNA is TGTGCCAGCAGCCCCAATCCTCTATATGGCTACACCTTC. It yields the protein CASSPNPLYGYTF.

The chain has TRBV5-8 and TRBJ2-3; D is possibly TRBD2 (5 bases). Germline V lookup: CDR1 SGHTS, CDR2 YDEGEE. The ends were cut back, 4 bases at V and 5 bases at J, with 11 bases in the middle. CDR3 length: 13 amino acids. The CDR3 DNA reads as TGTGCCAGCAGCCTTCTGGCGGGAGATACGCAGTATTTT. Its translation is CASSLLAGDTQYF.

In this sample, this clone turned up once. The V gene is TRBV12-5, the J gene TRBJ2-5; 7 positions match TRBD1. Germline CDR1 and CDR2: LGHNT and FRNRAP. The CDR3 is made up of 16 amino acids. V shed 2 bases, J shed 5 bases, and the junction held 11 bases outside the gene matches. The CDR3 loop reads CASGLFRGQGVETQYF. The DNA for the CDR3 is TGTGCTAGTGGTTTGTTCAGGGGCCAGGGGGTGGAGACCCAGTACTTC. The full variable domain, in which reference TRBV12-5 and TRBJ2-5 provide the parts outside the CDR3, is DARVTQTPRHKVTEMGQEVTMRCQPILGHNTVFWYRQTMMQGLELLAYFRNRAPLDDSGMPKDRFSAEMPDATLATLKIQPSEPRDSAVYFCASGLFRGQGVETQYFGPGTRLLVL.

The chain employs TRBV6-5 and TRBJ1-1; weak D call: TRBD1 (6 bases). CDR3 size: 14 residues. Germline V CDR1 and CDR2: MNHEY, SVGAGI. Trimming stripped 7 bases from V and 1 base from J, with 13 bases between. The CDR3 region is CASIRKGENTEAFF. The CDR3 nucleotides read TGTGCCAGCATTCGGAAGGGGGAGAACACTGAAGCTTTCTTT.

V gene TRBV18 combines with J gene TRBJ1-6, with D perhaps TRBD1 (5 bases). The CDR3 runs 14 residues. Per the germline V gene, CDR1 is KGHSH and CDR2 is LQKENI. The V gene lost 0 bases and the J gene lost 8 bases, with 8 bases spanning the gap. Here the CDR3 reads CASSPPLGDSPLHF. The CDR3 nucleotides read TGTGCCAGCTCACCACCCCTAGGGGATTCACCCCTCCACTTT.

The V call is TRBV6-5, the J call TRBJ1-4; tentatively, D is TRBD1 (6 bases). CDR1 is MNHEY and CDR2 is SVGAGI in the germline V gene. The CDR3 is made up of 15 amino acids. Trimming pared 5 bases from V and 3 bases from J, leaving 13 bases between. CDR3 residues: CASSRLGAANEKLFF. Written as DNA, the CDR3 is TGTGCCAGCAGTCGCTTGGGGGCGGCTAATGAAAAACTGTTTTTT.

The chain uses TRBV5-1 and TRBJ1-5; 11 bases align to TRBD1. This CDR3 contains 15 residues. V shed 4 bases and J 4 bases; nucleotides not matched to a gene: 4. CDR1 and CDR2 (germline): SGHRS, YFSETQ. The CDR3 nucleotides read TGCGCCAGCAGCATAGGGACAGGGGGGAATCAGCCCCAGCATTTT. Translated: CASSIGTGGNQPQHF.

The chain recombines TRBV5-5 with TRBJ1-1; D is possibly TRBD1 (5 bases). Trimming pared 2 bases from V and 2 bases from J, leaving 10 bases between. This CDR3 is built from 14 residues. Germline-derived CDR1 and CDR2 are SGHKS and YYEKEE (reference sequence). This CDR3 is CASSFGGANTEAFF. CDR3 nucleotides: TGTGCCAGCAGCTTTGGAGGGGCCAACACTGAAGCTTTCTTT.

The chain carries TRBV7-9 and TRBJ2-7; 11 bases align to TRBD1. The V segment lost 1 base and the J segment 1 base; nucleotides outside the gene matches: 6. The CDR3 is made up of 17 amino acids. Germline V gene sequence: CDR1 SEHNR, CDR2 FQNEAQ (reference sequence). The CDR3 reads CASSLEVWDRGSYEQYF. CDR3 in DNA: TGTGCCAGCAGCTTAGAGGTTTGGGACAGGGGGTCCTACGAGCAGTACTTC. The full variable domain, with the rest looked up from reference TRBV7-9 and TRBJ2-7, is DTGVSQNPRHKITKRGQNVTFRCDPISEHNRLYWYRQTLGQGPEFLTYFQNEAQLEKSRLLSDRFSAERPKGSFSTLEIQRTEQGDSAMYLCASSLEVWDRGSYEQYFGPGTRLTVT.

The V gene is TRBV4-1, the J gene TRBJ2-1; D not resolved. V was trimmed by 0 bases and J by 2 bases, leaving 14 bases between them. Germline loops: CDR1 MGHRA, CDR2 YSYEKL. This CDR3 spans 17 amino acids. CDR3 loop: CASSQDQRARTYNEQFF. The DNA for the CDR3 is TGCGCCAGCAGCCAAGATCAGCGAGCGAGAACCTACAATGAGCAGTTCTTC.

This rearrangement joins TRBV7-2 to TRBJ2-1, with 10 bases aligning to TRBD2. J gave up 0 bases and V 5 bases, and 4 bases lay outside the gene matches. Germline V lookup: CDR1 SGHTA, CDR2 FQGNSA. This CDR3 spans 16 amino acids. In nucleotides, the CDR3 is TGTGCCAGCAGCCCCCGACTAGCGGGCTCCTACAATGAGCAGTTCTTC. Amino acid sequence: CASSPRLAGSYNEQFF. Filled out from reference TRBV7-2 and TRBJ2-1, the complete variable domain reads GAGVSQSPSNKVTEKGKDVELRCDPISGHTALYWYRQSLGQGLEFLIYFQGNSAPDKSGLPSDRFSAERTGGSVSTLTIQRTQQEDSAVYLCASSPRLAGSYNEQFFGPGTRLTVL.

CDR3 region: CASSTGQGLYGYTF. As DNA, the CDR3 is TGTGCCAGTAGTACTGGACAGGGTTTGTATGGCTACACCTTC. This chain joins TRBV19 and TRBJ1-2, with 8 bases identical to TRBD1. Germline V gene lookup returns CDR1 LNHDA and CDR2 SQIVND (reference sequence). This CDR3 comprises 14 residues. V dropped 4 bases and J dropped 5; count of bases not matched to a gene: 6.

The chain recombines TRBV15 with TRBJ1-1, with D possibly being TRBD1 (5 bases). The CDR3 extends over 17 amino acids. V lost 0 bases and J lost 5, with 19 bases in between. The germline gives CDR1 LNHNV, CDR2 YYDKDF (reference sequence). The CDR3 nucleotides read TGTGCCACCAGCAGAGATGCCCTCGGGACTGGGGCAACTGAAGCTTTCTTT. Translating it yields CATSRDALGTGATEAFF.

The genes are TRBV11-3 and TRBJ2-5; maybe TRBD1 (5 bases). This CDR3 has 15 residues. The V gene lost 6 bases and the J gene lost 3 bases, with 17 bases spanning the gap. Germline V gene data show CDR1 as SGHNT and CDR2 as YENEEA. CDR3 nucleotide sequence: TGTGCCAGCAGTCCCGGCGCAGGGAAGGAAGAGACCCAGTACTTC. It codes for CASSPGAGKEETQYF.

The genes are TRBV7-8 and TRBJ2-7; the D is unclear. Trimming stripped 4 bases from V and 3 bases from J, with 10 bases between. CDR1 is SGHVS, CDR2 FQNEAQ, per germline. The CDR3 length is 13 residues. CDR3 coding DNA: TGTGCCAGCAGCTCCCGTGGAGTCTACGAGCAGTACTTC. Residues: CASSSRGVYEQYF.

J is TRBJ1-2 and V is TRBV28; 10 bases agree with TRBD1. Germline values: CDR1 MDHEN, CDR2 SYDVKM. J gave up 3 bases and V 5 bases, and 6 bases lay outside the gene matches. CDR3 length equals 15 residues. This chain's CDR3 is CASSPGTGVDYGYTF. The CDR3 DNA sequence: TGTGCCAGCAGTCCAGGGACAGGGGTTGACTATGGCTACACCTTC.